This T cell receptor (beta chain) was observed in a study of blood T cell repertoires in COVID-19. Study at large: Sites in the United States, Italy and Spain provided acute and convalescent COVID-19 samples.

The authors' processing: It was from reference gene primer amplification that nucleated cell counts were estimated. Profiled with immunoSEQ multiplex PCR; TCRdb holds only in-frame clones, not every one. That table is the source of V, J and clone size, and D and trimming were worked out from the DNA. The data hold 180,000 or so clones, with 85% to 90% observed a single time. CDR1 is KGHDR, CDR2 SFDVKD, per germline. CDR3 length equals 14 residues. V was pared by 2 bases and J by 6 bases, with 10 bases between. Sequencing was done on a sample of PBMCs or T cells enriched from blood (not recorded which). The chain employs TRBV24-1 and TRBJ2-1; D unresolved. This receptor was identified in a man aged 40-55 years who had recovered from COVID-19. The CDR3 nucleotides are TGTGCCACCAGTGATTCCTACCGGGTCAATGAGCAGTTCTTC. It specifies CATSDSYRVNEQFF.